These 20 T cell receptor beta chains share one sample of origin, sequenced in a study of blood T cells in healthy people across ages. Next came a second PCR, run for about 7 to 12 cycles, which used a sample-barcoded 5' primer along with a J-beta primer mix. TCRdb processed the 5' RACE reads anew with MiXCR; each CDR3 protein has one entry. The profile shows 1.5 million to 2 million distinct CDR3 sequences, 49% of them singletons. Sequencing was performed on blood. These receptors came from a woman in her thirties or forties in good health.

This clonotype was seen a handful of times. V and J are TRBV5-6 and TRBJ2-1, with D perhaps TRBD1 (5 bases). Trimming cost V 6 bases and J 2 bases, with 24 bases left between them. Looked up from germline, CDR1 is SGHDT and CDR2 is YYEEEE. There are 18 residues in the CDR3. In DNA, the CDR3 is TGTGCCAGCAAAGCAGGAGCAGGGTTGGGTTCGACCTACAATGAGCAGTTCTTC. This codes for CASKAGAGLGSTYNEQFF.

This clonotype was detected a few times. The chain has TRBV11-1 and TRBJ2-1, with 12 bases that match TRBD1. V gave up 5 bases and J gave up 6 bases; unmatched junction bases: 14. Germline assignment: CDR1 SGHAT and CDR2 FQDESV (reference sequence). This CDR3 is 18 amino acids long. The CDR3: CASSITLPGQGAINEQFF. The CDR3 DNA follows: TGTGCCAGCAGCATTACGTTACCGGGACAGGGGGCAATCAATGAGCAGTTCTTC.

V is TRBV2 and J is TRBJ1-4; D gene ambiguous. The CDR3 covers 11 residues. Germline-derived CDR1 and CDR2 are SNHLY and FYNNEI. Trimming cost V 5 bases and J 13 bases, with 11 bases left between them. The CDR3 region has the DNA TGTGCCAGCAGTCAAAGGACTATACTGTTTTTT. Its protein product is CASSQRTILFF.

This clonotype was counted between two and nine times. The chain uses TRBV20-1 and TRBJ2-1; D is tentatively TRBD1 or TRBD2 (7 bases each). The CDR3 contains 15 residues. Trimming removed 2 bases at V and 3 bases at J, with 14 bases between. The germline V gene encodes CDR1 DFQATT and CDR2 SNEGSKA (reference sequence). DNA for the CDR3: TGCAGTGCTAGACAGGGGGGGGGCTTCTACAATGAGCAGTTCTTC. Protein sequence: CSARQGGGFYNEQFF.

The table lists this clonotype with many counts. This rearrangement joins TRBV6-1 to TRBJ2-5, with 14 bases matching TRBD2. V lost 0 bases and J lost 7; bases outside the gene matches: 7. The V gene's germline CDR1 is MNHNS and CDR2 SASEGT. The CDR3 extends over 17 amino acids. CDR3 loop: CASSEALLGLAGATQYF. The DNA of the CDR3 is TGTGCCAGCAGTGAAGCGCTTCTGGGACTAGCGGGGGCGACCCAGTACTTC.

The V call is TRBV7-2, the J call TRBJ1-4; TRBD1 matches at 9 bases. After removal of 5 bases from V and 10 bases from J, the junction contained 11 bases not matched to a gene. Germline CDR1 reads SGHTA; CDR2 reads FQGNSA. The CDR3 sequence is 15 residues long. The CDR3 sequence: CASSLETGGNLKLFF. CDR3 nucleotides: TGTGCCAGCAGCCTCGAGACAGGGGGTAATTTAAAACTGTTTTTT.

This chain joins TRBV3-1 and TRBJ2-1; D remains unclear. CDR3 length: 14 residues. Trimming removed 6 bases at V and 8 bases at J, with 17 bases between. CDR1 is LGHDT, CDR2 YNNKEL, per germline (reference sequence). CDR3 sequence: CASRGSVTRYEQFF. The CDR3 DNA follows: TGTGCCAGCAGGGGAAGTGTGACCCGCTATGAGCAGTTCTTC.

The chain combines TRBV20-1 with TRBJ1-2; D not certain. V was cut by 5 bases and J by 5 bases, with 15 bases left in between. This CDR3 has 13 residues. Germline V CDR1 and CDR2: DFQATT, SNEGSKA (reference sequence). The CDR3 loop is CSAYTTMGYGYTF. CDR3 DNA: TGCAGTGCTTATACAACCATGGGTTATGGCTACACCTTC.

DNA of the CDR3: TGTGCCAGCAGTCGACTATCGCACAATGAGCAGTTCTTC. Protein: CASSRLSHNEQFF. This sequence joins TRBV27 and TRBJ2-1; D might be TRBD2 (5 bases). V was shortened by 5 bases and J by 5 bases, with 10 bases between the two germline ends. The CDR3 has 13 residues. CDR1 and CDR2 (germline): MNHEY, SMNVEV (reference sequence).

This clonotype was seen a handful of times. This rearrangement joins TRBV7-2 to TRBJ2-5; D not certain. Germline CDR1 and CDR2: SGHTA and FQGNSA. The CDR3 contains 15 residues. Trimming cost V 0 bases and J 0 bases, with 8 bases left between them. This CDR3 is CASSLAPLNQETQYF. CDR3 in DNA: TGTGCCAGCAGCTTAGCCCCTCTCAACCAAGAGACCCAGTACTTC.

This rearrangement joins TRBV6-1 to TRBJ1-5; D not resolved. Per the germline V gene, CDR1 is MNHNS and CDR2 is SASEGT. The V gene lost 6 bases and the J gene lost 0 bases, with 9 bases spanning the gap. CDR3 length: 14 residues. CDR3 nucleotides: TGTGCCAGCAGGGGTCCAAATAGCAATCAGCCCCAGCATTTT. Translating it yields CASRGPNSNQPQHF.

The genes are TRBV19 and TRBJ2-7; D possibly corresponds to TRBD2 (5 bases). Gene TRBJ2-5 matches the end of the DNA better, so the J call may be wrong. CDR3 length: 13 residues. Germline CDR1 and CDR2: LNHDA and SQIVND (reference sequence). The CDR3 spells CASSMSSGETQYF. CDR3 sequence (DNA): TGTGCCAGTAGTATGTCCAGCGGAGAGACCCAGTACTTC.

This clonotype appeared a few times. V and J are TRBV27 and TRBJ2-5, with 14 bases lining up with TRBD2. V dropped 4 bases and J dropped 0; count of bases not matched to a gene: 13. CDR3 length: 20 residues. From germline, CDR1 is MNHEY and CDR2 SMNVEV (reference sequence). DNA for the CDR3: TGTGCCAGCAGTTCCCCGGGACTAGCGGGGGACCGCCAGTACCAAGAGACCCAGTACTTC. Protein product: CASSSPGLAGDRQYQETQYF.

The V and J genes are TRBV12-5 and TRBJ2-5; D gene uncertain. V was pared by 1 base and J by 4 bases, with 7 bases between. CDR3 size: 13 residues. Looked up from germline, CDR1 is LGHNT and CDR2 is FRNRAP. CDR3 loop: CASGLGQPETQYF. CDR3 DNA sequence: TGTGCTAGTGGTTTGGGCCAGCCAGAGACCCAGTACTTC.

This clonotype showed up just a few times. This chain links TRBV12-3 or TRBV12-4 with TRBJ2-1, with D perhaps matching TRBD1 or TRBD2 (5 bases each). The CDR3 spans 14 residues. Trimming left V 7 bases short and J 10 bases short, with 20 bases between. This chain's CDR3 is CASTLGGSAVEQFF. In DNA form, the CDR3 reads TGTGCCAGCACTCTTGGGGGTTCAGCAGTAGAGCAGTTCTTC.

V is TRBV10-3 and J is TRBJ1-5; D not resolved. This CDR3 spans 16 amino acids. V lost 0 bases and J lost 2, with 11 bases in between. Germline CDR1 reads ENHRY; CDR2 reads SYGVKD. For the CDR3, the DNA is TGTGCCATCAGTGAGTCGCGGGAGATGGGCAATCAGCCCCAGCATTTT. Protein: CAISESREMGNQPQHF.

The chain uses TRBV4-1 and TRBJ2-3; 9 positions agree with TRBD2. Germline V gives CDR1 MGHRA, CDR2 YSYEKL. J was trimmed by 5 bases and V by 1 base; bases with no gene match: 7. The CDR3 has 16 residues. The CDR3 DNA is TGCGCCAGCAGCCAAGTACCTAGCGGGGCGGGAGATACGCAGTATTTT. This encodes CASSQVPSGAGDTQYF.

This sequence joins TRBV9 and TRBJ2-4, with 9 bases aligning to TRBD2. Germline CDR1 reads SGDLS; CDR2 reads YYNGEE. The CDR3 contains 15 residues. V shed 4 bases, J shed 7 bases, and the junction held 9 bases outside the gene matches. The CDR3 here is CASSTGGGASNIQYF. The CDR3 DNA reads as TGTGCCAGCAGCACCGGCGGGGGGGCCTCCAACATTCAGTACTTC.

This clonotype occurred many times. This sequence joins TRBV7-2 and TRBJ1-2; the D is unclear. Trimming removed 0 bases at V and 7 bases at J, with 9 bases between. In germline, CDR1 is SGHTA, CDR2 FQGNSA. The CDR3 consists of 13 residues. In DNA, the CDR3 is TGTGCCAGCAGCTTAGCGTGGGCCGGTGGCTACACCTTC. Its translation is CASSLAWAGGYTF. The full variable domain, its missing parts supplied by reference TRBV7-2 and TRBJ1-2, is GAGVSQSPSNKVTEKGKDVELRCDPISGHTALYWYRQSLGQGLEFLIYFQGNSAPDKSGLPSDRFSAERTGGSVSTLTIQRTQQEDSAVYLCASSLAWAGGYTFGSGTRLTVV.

V and J are TRBV29-1 and TRBJ2-5; a possible D gene is TRBD2 (6 bases). Germline CDR1 reads SQVTM; CDR2 reads ANQGSEA. Trimming left V 8 bases short and J 5 bases short, with 15 bases between. This CDR3 has 12 residues. Here the CDR3 reads CSWGGAGETQYF. The CDR3, as DNA: TGCAGCTGGGGCGGGGCGGGGGAGACCCAGTACTTC.